This is a list of T cell receptor beta chains from one sample in a study of vaccination and CD4 T cells after COVID-19. TCRdb passed the PCR reads through MiXCR, listing each CDR3 protein once. Found here are about 9,500 distinct CDR3 sequences, 65% to 70% of them singletons; the top ten hold about 10%. Their antigens are not known. This specimen consisted of CD4+ T cells from blood, cultured in vitro, obtained before SARS-CoV-2 vaccination. These receptors all stem from a human donor who had recovered from COVID-19. The CDR3 runs from the conserved cysteine through the conserved F or W. The order of the fields is clone size, CDR3 length, V gene, J gene, D gene, CDR3 protein, CDR3 DNA. D genes are given only for firm matches. For some rows the clone size is stated as once, few or many, or as a class when expanded; others skip it.

.	15	TRBV6-1	TRBJ1-1	.	CASIEGSGTNTEAFF	TGTGCCAGCATCGAAGGTTCGGGAACCAACACTGAAGCTTTCTTT
.	18	TRBV18	TRBJ2-1	.	CASSPPPGTPETWNEQFF	TGTGCCAGCTCACCACCCCCCGGGACACCGGAGACCTGGAATGAGCAGTTCTTC
.	14	TRBV28	TRBJ2-3	.	CASTPGQSGLAQYF	TGTGCCAGCACCCCGGGGCAAAGCGGACTTGCGCAGTATTTT
.	15	TRBV20-1	TRBJ1-2	.	CSASLSGNGDYGYTF	TGCAGTGCTAGCTTATCAGGGAATGGAGACTATGGCTACACCTTC
.	15	TRBV7-8	TRBJ1-5	.	CASSFLMGSNQPQHF	TGTGCCAGCAGCTTTTTGATGGGTAGCAATCAGCCCCAGCATTTT
.	14	TRBV5-3	TRBJ1-2	.	CARSSPTPTYGYTF	TGTGCCAGAAGCTCGCCAACTCCGACTTATGGCTACACCTTC
.	11	TRBV2	TRBJ2-4	.	CASSIQNIQYF	TGTGCCAGCAGCATACAGAACATTCAGTACTTC
.	15	TRBV7-3	TRBJ2-1	TRBD2	CASSPAGGPTNEQFF	TGTGCCAGCAGCCCGGCGGGAGGGCCCACTAATGAGCAGTTCTTC
.	16	TRBV7-3	TRBJ2-1	.	CASSLISGNSYNEQFF	TGTGCCAGCAGCTTAATCTCGGGGAACTCCTACAATGAGCAGTTCTTC
few	13	TRBV6-1	TRBJ2-1	.	CASSETRGHEQFF	TGTGCCAGCAGTGAAACACGCGGGCATGAGCAGTTCTTC
once	13	TRBV7-8	TRBJ2-7	.	CASSRRQDYEQYF	TGTGCCAGCAGTCGTCGACAGGATTACGAGCAGTACTTC
.	14	TRBV5-5	TRBJ2-7	.	CASSYDGSSYEQYF	TGTGCCAGCAGCTACGACGGAAGCTCCTACGAGCAGTACTTC
.	14	TRBV7-8	TRBJ2-5	.	CASSLVSGSQTQYF	TGTGCCAGCAGCTTAGTGTCGGGGTCTCAGACCCAGTACTTC
.	15	TRBV19	TRBJ2-1	TRBD2	CASSSTSGRSWEQFF	TGTGCCAGTAGTTCGACTAGCGGGAGAAGCTGGGAGCAGTTCTTC
.	15	TRBV10-3	TRBJ2-5	.	CAIRGDRGTQETQYF	TGTGCCATCAGGGGCGACCGGGGGACCCAAGAGACCCAGTACTTC
.	11	TRBV28	TRBJ2-3	.	CASSFGDTQYF	TGTGCCAGCAGTTTCGGGGATACGCAGTATTTT
.	11	TRBV2	TRBJ2-7	.	CASREQVEQYF	TGTGCCAGCAGGGAACAAGTCGAGCAGTACTTC
.	14	TRBV6-1	TRBJ2-3	.	CASSGLASTDTQYF	TGTGCCAGCAGTGGGCTAGCTAGCACAGATACGCAGTATTTT
.	15	TRBV24-1	TRBJ2-5	.	CATSDLSSGQETQYF	TGTGCCACCAGTGATTTGAGTAGCGGCCAAGAGACCCAGTACTTC
.	14	TRBV20-1	TRBJ2-1	TRBD2	CSAHGGVGYNEQFF	TGCAGTGCTCATGGGGGGGTCGGGTACAATGAGCAGTTCTTC
.	15	TRBV15	TRBJ2-7	.	CATSRVGRGLGEQYF	TGTGCCACCAGCAGAGTTGGCCGGGGGCTGGGGGAGCAGTACTTC
.	16	TRBV20-1	TRBJ2-4	TRBD2	CSATRRGGSAKNIQYF	TGCAGTGCTACCCGCCGGGGAGGGAGCGCCAAAAACATTCAGTACTTC
.	11	TRBV20-1	TRBJ1-1	.	CSAPEQVEAFF	TGCAGTGCTCCCGAGCAGGTTGAAGCTTTCTTT
.	15	TRBV20-1	TRBJ1-6	TRBD1	CSARSEGQGLSPLHF	TGCAGTGCTAGATCAGAGGGACAGGGGCTGTCACCCCTCCACTTT
.	15	TRBV5-4	TRBJ1-2	TRBD1	CASSLVGRGHHGYTF	TGTGCCAGCAGCTTGGTCGGCAGGGGGCATCATGGCTACACCTTC
.	16	TRBV19	TRBJ2-3	TRBD2	CASSIFAGAELDTQYF	TGTGCCAGTAGTATTTTCGCGGGAGCAGAATTGGATACGCAGTATTTT
once	16	TRBV6-2/TRBV6-3	TRBJ2-6	.	CASSLQVHSGANVLTF	TGTGCCAGCAGTCTACAGGTCCACTCTGGGGCCAACGTCCTGACTTTC
few	12	TRBV19	TRBJ1-1	TRBD1	CASGDRYTEAFF	TGTGCCAGTGGGGACAGATACACTGAAGCTTTCTTT
.	13	TRBV19	TRBJ1-6	.	CASSFSRNSPLHF	TGTGCCAGTAGTTTCTCACGGAATTCACCCCTCCACTTT
.	14	TRBV2	TRBJ1-2	.	CASRRTGTTRGYTF	TGTGCCAGCCGACGAACCGGGACAACTCGTGGCTACACCTTC
once	14	TRBV20-1	TRBJ1-5	.	CSAIQGNSNQPQHF	TGCAGTGCAATACAGGGAAATAGCAATCAGCCCCAGCATTTT
.	16	TRBV4-1	TRBJ2-7	.	CASSPLLGGRRGEQYF	TGCGCCAGCAGCCCACTGTTGGGTGGGAGGCGAGGCGAGCAGTACTTC
.	13	TRBV20-1	TRBJ2-3	.	CSASGKTTDTQYF	TGCAGTGCTAGCGGGAAAACCACAGATACGCAGTATTTT
.	14	TRBV6-1	TRBJ1-2	TRBD1	CASSRAGTGNGYTF	TGTGCCAGCAGTCGCGCCGGGACAGGGAATGGCTACACCTTC
.	13	TRBV14	TRBJ2-1	.	CASGSQPYNEQFF	TGTGCCAGCGGATCGCAGCCCTACAATGAGCAGTTCTTC
.	12	TRBV10-1	TRBJ1-6	.	CASRPGRKPLHF	TGCGCCAGCAGACCGGGACGGAAACCCCTCCACTTT
.	17	TRBV9	TRBJ2-5	TRBD2	CASSSGTSGLLPQTQYF	TGTGCCAGCAGCTCTGGGACTAGCGGACTCCTCCCGCAGACCCAGTACTTC
.	14	TRBV7-2	TRBJ2-7	.	CASSFRGSSYEQYF	TGTGCCAGCAGCTTTAGAGGGAGTAGTTACGAGCAGTACTTC
.	14	TRBV12-3/TRBV12-4	TRBJ1-1	.	CASTTTSMNTEAFF	TGTGCCAGCACCACGACAAGTATGAACACTGAAGCTTTCTTT
.	16	TRBV7-9	TRBJ2-1	.	CASSLFPRGTNNEQFF	TGTGCCAGCAGCTTATTTCCCCGGGGGACGAACAATGAGCAGTTCTTC
.	13	TRBV20-1	TRBJ1-6	.	CSASADRNSPLHF	TGCAGTGCTAGTGCGGATCGTAATTCACCCCTCCACTTT
few	12	TRBV20-1	TRBJ1-2	.	CSASVANYGYTF	TGCAGTGCTAGTGTGGCTAACTATGGCTACACCTTC